The count of the clone carrying this T cell receptor beta chain is one. In the source study's methods: Amplification with reference gene primers provided the estimates of nucleated cell counts. Some clones are missing from TCRdb's copy, which holds only in-frame ones; the method was immunoSEQ multiplex PCR. V and J calls plus clone size are reproduced from that table; the DNA served to infer D and trimming. This table holds roughly 200,000 clones, roughly 88% found once. Trimming took 5 bases from V and 0 from J; bases not matched to a gene: 7. The germline V gene has CDR1 MDHEN and CDR2 SYDVKM. The CDR3 has 16 residues. The data are from a study of blood T cell repertoires in COVID-19. The overall study: Researchers got acute and convalescent COVID-19 samples from the United States, Italy and Spain. From T cells, B-cell-depleted T cells, or PBMCs came the material, which was cDNA or gDNA.

The Seattle site enrolled patients during active infection and followed them longitudinally. The TCR was taken from a woman aged 40 to 50 with COVID-19, enrolled during active disease. The rearrangement joins TRBV28 to TRBJ1-1; 9 bases fit TRBD1. Sequencing was done on a sample of peripheral blood. The CDR3 coding sequence is TGTGCCAGCAGTCCAATACAGGGGGCGGTGAACACTGAAGCTTTCTTT. Its protein product is CASSPIQGAVNTEAFF.